This T cell receptor (beta chain) derives from a study of blood T cell repertoires in COVID-19. Study at large: From the United States, Italy and Spain came samples of acute and convalescent COVID-19. PBMCs, B-cell-depleted T cells, or T cells were the source of the cDNA or gDNA that made up the material.

The trim removed 10 bases at V and 0 bases at J, leaving 4 bases unmatched. Germline V gene sequence: CDR1 MNHEY, CDR2 SMNVEV (reference sequence). The CDR3 runs 16 residues. Source study methods: Nucleated cell counts were estimated from reference gene primer amplification. Some clones are missing from TCRdb's copy, which holds only in-frame ones; the method was immunoSEQ multiplex PCR. That table supplies the V and J calls and clone size; D and trimming were determined from the DNA. This sample has tens of thousands of clones, with more than 75% found just once. Material for sequencing was peripheral blood. The chain uses TRBV27 and TRBJ2-3, with 16 bases fitting TRBD2. The sequence derives from a man aged 50-60 years with active or convalescent COVID-19. The CDR3 spells CATGTSGGGSTDTQYF. CDR3 DNA sequence: TGTGCCACGGGGACTAGCGGGGGGGGAAGCACAGATACGCAGTATTTT.